This T cell receptor beta chain emerged from a study of Ad26.COV2.S vaccination and SARS-CoV-2 variants. Study-level background: Donor participated within the Ad26.COV2.S arm of the COV1001 trial. Study-level results: An underestimation of total T cell responses may have resulted from the TCR breadth and depth analyses.

The table came from immunoSEQ multiplex PCR; TCRdb's copy has only in-frame clones and leaves some out. The sample lists 410,000 or so clones; about nine tenths were seen once. As regards this clone: Its antigen is currently unknown.

The treatment: roughly 20 received Ad26.COV2.S at low or high dose, single or two shots; a few received placebo; per-sample allocation not given. The samples date from day 63 after the first vaccine or placebo injection. Donation came from an adult in Boston who was aged 18-55 years. Immunization relied on an Ad26 vector, which expressed Wuhan-strain SARS-CoV-2 spike. The length of the CDR3 is 14 residues. Trimming removed 2 bases at V and 4 bases at J, with 11 bases between. Germline assignment: CDR1 SGHNT and CDR2 YYREEE (reference sequence). The rearrangement uses TRBV5-4 and TRBJ2-3; D is possibly TRBD1 (6 bases). The sequencing here drew on peripheral blood, taken in a trial of Ad26.COV2.S vaccine versus placebo. The TCR comes from a person aged 18-60 years who received the Ad26.COV2.S COVID-19 vaccine or a placebo. CDR3 bases: TGTGCCAGCAGCTTACCACAGGGTGCAGATACGCAGTATTTT. Translated: CASSLPQGADTQYF.